What follows are 13 T cell receptor beta chains derived from one specimen sequenced in a study of cytomegalovirus exposure and HLA in healthy donors. PCR used 60 Vbeta primers and 13 Jbeta primers. Sequencing was performed with immunoSEQ multiplex PCR; in TCRdb, only in-frame clones are kept and a portion is missing. The sample holds about 160,000 clones, 80% seen once. Source material: PBMCs. The receptors shown here come from a male donor in good health and CMV-seropositive.

This clone was recorded once. The chain links TRBV28 to TRBJ2-1, with TRBD2 identical over 7 bases. CDR3 length: 19 residues. V dropped 5 bases and J dropped 2; count of bases not matched to a gene: 18. CDR1 MDHEN and CDR2 SYDVKM come from the germline V gene. CDR3 bases: TGTGCCAGCAGTCGGCAGCCCCTAGCGGTCAGACCCCCCTACAATGAGCAGTTCTTC. This encodes CASSRQPLAVRPPYNEQFF.

The chain is built from TRBV30 and TRBJ1-2, with 8 nucleotides matching TRBD1. This CDR3 has 15 residues. Germline CDR1 is GTSNPN and CDR2 is SVGIG (reference sequence). J lost 4 bases, V lost 3 bases, and 10 bases had no gene match. The CDR3 loop reads CAWSTSSGGAYGYTF. The CDR3 coding sequence is TGTGCCTGGAGCACCTCGTCAGGGGGCGCCTATGGCTACACCTTC.

This rearrangement joins TRBV30 to TRBJ2-7; the D gene is possibly TRBD1 (5 bases). The CDR3 sequence is 13 residues long. The germline gives CDR1 GTSNPN, CDR2 SVGIG (reference sequence). V gave up 5 bases and J gave up 0 bases, with 11 bases separating them. Here the CDR3 DNA reads TGTGCCTGGGGGGCCCATATCTCCTACGAGCAGTACTTC. Its protein is CAWGAHISYEQYF.

This chain links TRBV10-1 with TRBJ2-7, with a possible D match to TRBD1 (5 bases). Trimming removed 9 bases at V and 6 bases at J, with 6 bases between. The CDR3 sequence is 9 residues long. Germline lookup yields CDR1 WNHNN and CDR2 SYGVQD (reference sequence). This CDR3 is CARGREQYF. DNA of the CDR3: TGCGCCAGGGGGCGCGAGCAGTACTTC.

The chain has TRBV19 and TRBJ1-1; unclear D gene. The CDR3 is 16 residues long. Germline CDR1 LNHDA, CDR2 SQIVND (reference sequence). The V gene lost 3 bases and the J gene lost 2 bases, with 16 bases spanning the gap. The CDR3 bases are TGTGCCAGTAGTATGGTACACCTCGACACCAACACTGAAGCTTTCTTT. Translation gives CASSMVHLDTNTEAFF.

The genes are TRBV9 and TRBJ2-1; 16 bases align to TRBD2. V lost 1 base and J lost 0; bases outside the gene matches: 7. Germline values: CDR1 SGDLS, CDR2 YYNGEE. CDR3 length: 20 residues. CDR3 protein: CASSVKGTSGRGSSYNEQFF. The CDR3 DNA is TGTGCCAGCAGCGTAAAAGGGACTAGCGGGAGGGGTAGCTCCTACAATGAGCAGTTCTTC.

The V and J genes are TRBV7-2 and TRBJ2-7; TRBD1 matches 7 bases. V was pared by 3 bases and J by 3 bases, with 5 bases of the junction left unmatched. CDR1 SGHTA and CDR2 FQGNSA come from the germline V gene. This CDR3 region has 14 residues. The CDR3, as DNA: TGTGCCAGCAGCTTCCTGGGACAGAGCTACGAGCAGTACTTC. Encoded protein: CASSFLGQSYEQYF.

This clone came up a few times. The sample carries other DNA sequences with the same CDR3. This chain connects TRBV15 to TRBJ2-6, with a tentative D call TRBD2 (6 bases). CDR3 length: 17 amino acids. The germline CDR1 and CDR2 sequences are LNHNV and YYDKDF (reference sequence). The ends were cut back, 0 bases at V and 4 bases at J, with 13 bases in the middle. The CDR3 DNA sequence: TGTGCCACCAGCAGAGATCTGGGGGGTACAGGGGCCAACGTCCTGACTTTC. Encoded protein: CATSRDLGGTGANVLTF.

The CDR3 bases are TGTGCCATCATCCCGGGCGGCGGGAGCACAGATACGCAGTATTTT. Its translation is CAIIPGGGSTDTQYF. This chain connects TRBV7-2 to TRBJ2-3; maybe TRBD2 (5 bases). CDR1 is SGHTA, CDR2 FQGNSA, per germline. CDR3 size: 15 residues. V was cut by 10 bases and J by 0 bases, with 17 bases left in between.

Only one count was recorded for this clone. The chain recombines TRBV5-1 with TRBJ2-3, with TRBD1 identical over 8 bases. CDR1 and CDR2 (germline): SGHRS, YFSETQ. The CDR3 covers 15 residues. Trimming removed 2 bases from V and 3 bases from J; junction bases left unmatched: 5. The CDR3 region is CASSFPQGATDTQYF. CDR3 coding DNA: TGCGCCAGCAGCTTTCCCCAGGGGGCAACAGATACGCAGTATTTT. Supplemented by reference TRBV5-1 and TRBJ2-3, the full variable domain reads KAGVTQTPRYLIKTRGQQVTLSCSPISGHRSVSWYQQTPGQGLQFLFEYFSETQRNKGNFPGRFSGRQFSNSRSEMNVSTLELGDSALYLCASSFPQGATDTQYFGPGTRLTVL.

The chain combines TRBV7-9 with TRBJ2-6, with 8 nucleotides matching TRBD2. J lost 0 bases, V lost 1 base, and 5 bases had no gene match. The CDR3 totals 18 residues. CDR1 SEHNR and CDR2 FQNEAQ come from the germline V gene (reference sequence). The CDR3 DNA is TGTGCCAGCAGCTTAGGGTTAGCGGGGAGCTCTGGGGCCAACGTCCTGACTTTC. Amino acid sequence: CASSLGLAGSSGANVLTF.

The gene calls are TRBV7-2 and TRBJ2-7, with D possibly being TRBD1 (5 bases). Germline-derived CDR1 and CDR2 are SGHTA and FQGNSA. The V gene lost 5 bases and the J gene lost 3 bases, with 14 bases spanning the gap. This CDR3 region has 14 residues. CDR3 in amino acids: CASSSRVDGYEQYF. The CDR3 DNA reads TGTGCCAGCAGCAGCAGGGTCGATGGCTACGAGCAGTACTTC.

V gene TRBV28 combines with J gene TRBJ2-4; unclear D gene. This CDR3 has 14 amino acids. V lost 2 bases, J lost 0 bases, and 5 bases lay in between. Germline V CDR1 and CDR2: MDHEN, SYDVKM. CDR3 protein: CASSLGLAKNIQYF. The CDR3 nucleotides read TGTGCCAGCAGTTTAGGGCTAGCCAAAAACATTCAGTACTTC. Filled out from reference TRBV28 and TRBJ2-4, the complete variable domain reads DVKVTQSSRYLVKRTGEKVFLECVQDMDHENMFWYRQDPGLGLRLIYFSYDVKMKEKGDIPEGYSVSREKKERFSLILESASTNQTSMYLCASSLGLAKNIQYFGAGTRLSVL.